Sequencing of this TCR beta chain was carried out in a study of radiotherapy plus CTLA-4 blockade in lung cancer. Study background: Objective response rate was 18%; disease control rate, about 28%. Study findings and constraints: Early blood T cell clone changes and increased post-radiation serum interferon-beta were reportedly the strongest response predictors. In blood, after radiotherapy plus ipilimumab, tumor-derived TCR clones expanded.

Chemo-refractory metastatic non-small-cell lung cancer patients received focal radiation with ipilimumab CTLA-4 blockade. Libraries were prepared by immunoSEQ multiplex PCR; TCRdb keeps only in-frame clonotypes and omits some of them. The sample includes approximately 89,000 clones, about four fifths of them seen just once. With 0 bases removed from V and 4 bases from J, the gap between germline ends came to 6 bases. The CDR3 covers 13 residues. Germline V gene data show CDR1 as LGHNA and CDR2 as YSLEER. A note on this clone: Its antigen is unknown.

The chain combines TRBV4-3 with TRBJ1-2, with no clear D. The specimen was peripheral blood, collected from a patient treated with radiotherapy plus ipilimumab. This TCR came from a human donor with non-small cell lung cancer that progressed on radiotherapy plus ipilimumab. The chain's CDR3 is CASSQDGLYGYTF. The CDR3 nucleotides are TGCGCCAGCAGCCAAGATGGCCTCTATGGCTACACCTTC.